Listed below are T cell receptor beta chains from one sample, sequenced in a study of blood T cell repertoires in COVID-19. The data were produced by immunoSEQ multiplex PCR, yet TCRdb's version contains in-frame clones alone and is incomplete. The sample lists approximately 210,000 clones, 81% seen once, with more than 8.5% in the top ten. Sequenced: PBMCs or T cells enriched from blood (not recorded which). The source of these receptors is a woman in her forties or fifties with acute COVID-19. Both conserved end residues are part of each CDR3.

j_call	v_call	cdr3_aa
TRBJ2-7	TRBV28	CASSVRTGTPYEQYF
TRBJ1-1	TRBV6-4	CASSERPGFMSEAFF
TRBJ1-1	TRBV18	CASSPSPGWGRNTEAFF
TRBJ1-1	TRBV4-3	CASSQDPGETEAFF
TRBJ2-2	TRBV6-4	CASSPRQTNTGELFF
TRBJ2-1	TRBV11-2	CASSATTGTTNEQFF
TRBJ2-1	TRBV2	CASSTVPGQFNEQFF
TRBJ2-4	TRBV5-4	CASSLGGPSAKNIQYF
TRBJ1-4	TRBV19	CASTSGQGGEKLFF
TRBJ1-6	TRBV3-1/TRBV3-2	CASSQSGTGYNSPLHF
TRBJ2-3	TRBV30	CAWETGPTTDTQYF
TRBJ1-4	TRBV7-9	CASSLRQGNEKLFF
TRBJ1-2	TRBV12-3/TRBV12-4	CASSRTVSSGYTF
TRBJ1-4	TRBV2	CASSEALPRTNEKLFF
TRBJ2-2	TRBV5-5	CASSLTGRNTGELFF
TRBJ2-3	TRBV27	CASSSGKPGLAGGSDTQYF
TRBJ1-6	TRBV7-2	CASSLGPAYNSPLHF
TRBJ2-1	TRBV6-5	CASVNRGREQFF
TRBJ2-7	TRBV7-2	CASSPTAYEQYF
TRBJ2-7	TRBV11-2	CASSLVGGQYSYEQYF
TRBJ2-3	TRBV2	CASRTLAGSTDTQYF
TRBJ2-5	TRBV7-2	CASSWDRGLPQETQYF
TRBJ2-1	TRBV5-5	CASSLSRLEQFF
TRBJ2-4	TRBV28	CASSLVGQGNIQYF
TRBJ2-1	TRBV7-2	CASSFREGQPDNEQFF
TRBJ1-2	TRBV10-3	CAISESEKTLYGYTF
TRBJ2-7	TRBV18	CASSPSPSGGPLYEQYF
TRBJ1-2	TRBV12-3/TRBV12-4	CASTATGNYGYTF
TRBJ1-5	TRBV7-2	CASSPQRVANQPQHF
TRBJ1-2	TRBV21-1	CASSKGGETGDESYGYTF
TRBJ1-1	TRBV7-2	CASSPSAGTGNTEAFF
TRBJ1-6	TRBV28	CASSFADSYNSPLHF
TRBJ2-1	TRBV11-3	CASSPPGTSDANEQFF
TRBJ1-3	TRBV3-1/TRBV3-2	CASSQMAGSGNTIYF
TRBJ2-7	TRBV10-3	CAISESAGLREQYF
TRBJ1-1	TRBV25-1	CASSEPGMNTEAFF
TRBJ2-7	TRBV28	CASNGGATPYEQYF
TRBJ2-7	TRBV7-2	CASSRLTSGSSYEQYF
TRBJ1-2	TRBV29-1	CSGAGQGHGYTF
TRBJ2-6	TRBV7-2	CASSLRGQGSGANVLTF
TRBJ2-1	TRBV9	CASSVDGKSSSGSGHYNEQFF
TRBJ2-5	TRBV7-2	CASSLVWQGETQYF
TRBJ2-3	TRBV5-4	CASSWDGAGADTQYF
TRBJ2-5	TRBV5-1	CASSGTGWEETQYF
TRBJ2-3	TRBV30	CAWTQLTGGTDTQYF
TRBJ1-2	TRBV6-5	CASKGANYGYTF
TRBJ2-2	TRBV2	CASSGQGPGELFF
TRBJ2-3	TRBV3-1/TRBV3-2	CASSQDRATSGSWTDTQYF
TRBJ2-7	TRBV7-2	CASRTSGSNWYEQYF
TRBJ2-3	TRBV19	CASSMGHTDTQYF
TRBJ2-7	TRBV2	CASSIKRTGDYEQYF
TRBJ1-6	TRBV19	CASRRQGLNNSPLHF
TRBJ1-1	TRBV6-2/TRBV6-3	CASSLNYPVPIEAFF
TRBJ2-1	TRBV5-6	CASSLLAGTSSYNEQFF
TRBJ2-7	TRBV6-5	CASTLGQGTAYEQYF